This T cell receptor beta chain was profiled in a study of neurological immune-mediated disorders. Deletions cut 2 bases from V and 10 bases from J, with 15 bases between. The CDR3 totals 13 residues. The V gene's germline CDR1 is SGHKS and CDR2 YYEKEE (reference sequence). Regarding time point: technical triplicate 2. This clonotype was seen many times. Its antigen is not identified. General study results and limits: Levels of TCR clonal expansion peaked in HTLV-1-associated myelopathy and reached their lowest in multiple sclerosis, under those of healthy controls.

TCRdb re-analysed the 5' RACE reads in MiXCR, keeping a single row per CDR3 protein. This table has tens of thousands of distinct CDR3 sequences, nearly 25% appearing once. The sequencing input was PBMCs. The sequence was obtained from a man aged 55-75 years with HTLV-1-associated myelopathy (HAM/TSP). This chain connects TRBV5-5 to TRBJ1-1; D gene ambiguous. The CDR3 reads CASSFDEALGAFF. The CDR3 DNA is TGTGCCAGCAGCTTCGATGAGGCACTGGGAGCTTTCTTT.